A single sample is the source of the 8 T cell receptor beta chains below, sequenced in a study of radiation and T cells in renal cell carcinoma. Assay: immunoSEQ multiplex PCR; the TCRdb copy retains only in-frame clones and omits some. The sample has 10,000 to 15,000 clones; around 30% are singletons. As for treatment: 15 Gy SBRT to primary tumor, nephrectomy 4 weeks later. The sample here was tumor tissue, taken from a patient whose treatment included radiotherapy and nephrectomy. The receptors were sampled from a man in his sixties with renal cell carcinoma.

The V call is TRBV5-1, the J call TRBJ1-3, with no clear D. Germline V CDR1 and CDR2: SGHRS, YFSETQ. The ends were cut back, 0 bases at V and 0 bases at J, with 7 bases in the middle. The CDR3 contains 15 residues. The CDR3 DNA reads as TGCGCCAGCAGCTTGGCCGGGTTCTCTGGAAACACCATATATTTT. Amino acids: CASSLAGFSGNTIYF.

This sequence joins TRBV4-3 and TRBJ1-5; D is ambiguous. The V gene's germline CDR1 is LGHNA and CDR2 YSLEER. The CDR3 totals 16 residues. Between the trimmed V and J ends, which lost 0 bases and 1 base, there was a span of 10 bases. The CDR3 reads CASSQEWQLSNQPQHF. The CDR3 region has the DNA TGCGCCAGCAGCCAAGAATGGCAGCTAAGCAATCAGCCCCAGCATTTT.

Here the CDR3 DNA reads TGTGCCAGCGGCCCCGGACAGACCGGTAGCACAGATACGCAGTATTTT. Protein: CASGPGQTGSTDTQYF. The rearrangement links TRBV9 to TRBJ2-3; tentative D call: TRBD1 (6 bases). CDR1 and CDR2 (germline): SGDLS, YYNGEE. Trimming removed 7 bases from V and 0 bases from J, with 18 bases in between. This CDR3 comprises 16 residues.

This clone was seen more than once but under ten times. The J gene is TRBJ2-1, the V gene TRBV11-3; 11 bases fit TRBD2. V shed 5 bases and J 5 bases; nucleotides not matched to a gene: 8. CDR3 length: 16 residues. Germline V gives CDR1 SGHNT, CDR2 YENEEA. In DNA, the CDR3 is TGTGCCAGCAGCGGGGCCGGGACTAGCGGTAACAATGAGCAGTTCTTC. Translating gives CASSGAGTSGNNEQFF.

V gene TRBV5-4 combines with J gene TRBJ2-3; perhaps TRBD2 as D (6 bases). There are 13 residues in the CDR3. Germline CDR1 SGHNT, CDR2 YYREEE (reference sequence). Trimming pared 2 bases from V and 5 bases from J, leaving 9 bases between. CDR3 residues: CASSFWGGDTQYF. DNA of the CDR3: TGTGCCAGCAGCTTCTGGGGAGGAGATACGCAGTATTTT.

V gene TRBV23-1 combines with J gene TRBJ2-7; possible D gene TRBD2, 5 bases. TRBV23-1 is noted as an ORF with a role that remains uncertain. V was trimmed by 7 bases and J by 1 base, leaving 20 bases between them. The CDR3 is made up of 16 amino acids. CDR3 in DNA: TGCGCCAGCACCGGGCGAGGACTTCTGACTTCCTACGAGCAGTACGTC. Amino acid sequence: CASTGRGLLTSYEQYV.

A few counts support this clone. The V gene is TRBV19, the J gene TRBJ1-1; unclear D gene. In germline, CDR1 is LNHDA, CDR2 SQIVND (reference sequence). Trimming took 3 bases from V and 1 from J, leaving 12 bases between them. This CDR3 is 15 amino acids long. The DNA for the CDR3 is TGTGCCAGTAGTATGAGCCAAACCGGGAACACTGAAGCTTTCTTT. Its protein is CASSMSQTGNTEAFF. The variable domain in full, with the rest retrieved from reference TRBV19 and TRBJ1-1, is DGGITQSPKYLFRKEGQNVTLSCEQNLNHDAMYWYRQDPGQGLRLIYYSQIVNDFQKGDIAEGYSVSREKKESFPLTVTSAQKNPTAFYLCASSMSQTGNTEAFFGQGTRLTVV.

This clone is labeled medium-sized (0.01 to 0.1%). This rearrangement joins TRBV15 to TRBJ2-5; tentative D call: TRBD1 (5 bases). Trimming shortened V by 3 bases and J by 0 bases, and 14 bases separated the two germline ends. Germline CDR1 is LNHNV and CDR2 is YYDKDF (reference sequence). The CDR3 totals 16 residues. CDR3 sequence reads: CATSSEDSLYQETQYF. The CDR3 nucleotides are TGTGCCACCAGCAGCGAAGACAGTCTGTACCAAGAGACCCAGTACTTC.